A single sample gave rise to the 20 T cell receptor beta chains below, sequenced in a study of cytomegalovirus exposure and HLA in healthy donors. Both 60 Vbeta primers and 13 Jbeta primers went into the PCR. Measured with immunoSEQ multiplex PCR; TCRdb has only the in-frame clones, and not every one. The data contain over 150,000 clones, approximately 78% of them singletons. The sequenced material came from PBMCs. The receptors derive from a woman aged 50 to 65 in good health and CMV-seropositive.

This clone was seen more than once but under ten times. A junction boundary mismatches the germline segment, possibly from a read error. CDR3: CASRDSIYSGANGLTF. Here the CDR3 DNA reads TGTGCCAGCCGGGACAGTATTTACTCTGGGGCCAACGGCCTGACTTTC. The chain joins TRBV27 to TRBJ2-6; 7 bases map to TRBD1. The germline V gene encodes CDR1 MNHEY and CDR2 SMNVEV (reference sequence). The CDR3 is 16 residues long.

The V call is TRBV6-5, the J call TRBJ1-6; D call uncertain. There are 15 residues in the CDR3. Germline values: CDR1 MNHEY, CDR2 SVGAGI. Trimming removed 0 bases at V and 10 bases at J, with 13 bases between. The CDR3 coding sequence is TGTGCCAGCAGTTACTCCCGCGGTGGCGAGTCACCCCTCCACTTT. It codes for CASSYSRGGESPLHF.

The rearrangement uses TRBV5-6 and TRBJ2-1; 8 bases map to TRBD2. J lost 9 bases, V lost 6 bases, and 14 bases had no gene match. The CDR3 runs to 15 residues. Germline-derived CDR1 and CDR2 are SGHDT and YYEEEE. This CDR3 reads CASTRWLAGSGEQFF. The CDR3 DNA reads TGTGCCAGCACCCGATGGCTAGCGGGTTCAGGTGAGCAGTTCTTC.

The V and J genes are TRBV19 and TRBJ1-5, with D maybe TRBD1 (5 bases). With 1 base removed from V and 5 bases from J, the gap between germline ends came to 9 bases. Germline CDR1 is LNHDA and CDR2 is SQIVND (reference sequence). This CDR3 has 14 amino acids. CDR3 nucleotides: TGTGCCAGTAGTATAGGCAGGGCGGATCAGCCCCAGCATTTT. This translates into CASSIGRADQPQHF.

Only one count was recorded for this clone. The rearrangement links TRBV5-1 to TRBJ2-7, with TRBD2 matching over 10 bases. J lost 6 bases, V lost 4 bases, and 7 bases had no gene match. The CDR3 length is 14 residues. CDR1 and CDR2 (germline): SGHRS, YFSETQ. DNA for the CDR3: TGCGCCAGCAGCCTAGGGCTAGCGGGGGTCGAGCAGTACTTC. Protein sequence: CASSLGLAGVEQYF.

The rearrangement joins TRBV5-1 to TRBJ2-3; 7 bases align to TRBD1. The CDR3 is 16 amino acids. Germline V gene lookup returns CDR1 SGHRS and CDR2 YFSETQ. With 4 bases clipped from V and 0 bases from J, the junction kept 8 bases outside the gene matches. The CDR3 DNA reads as TGCGCCAGCAGCCCTGGGACAGATTGGAGCACAGATACGCAGTATTTT. Translated: CASSPGTDWSTDTQYF.

V is TRBV5-1 and J is TRBJ2-1; a possible D gene is TRBD2 (6 bases). The germline V gene has CDR1 SGHRS and CDR2 YFSETQ. V lost 1 base and J lost 6, with 11 bases in between. CDR3 length: 14 amino acids. The CDR3 reads CASSLSQEGNEQFF. In nucleotides, the CDR3 is TGCGCCAGCAGCTTGAGCCAGGAGGGCAATGAGCAGTTCTTC.

Points on this clone: An end of the junction differs from the germline gene, which may be a read error. The chain combines TRBV7-7 with TRBJ2-3, with 7 bases matching TRBD2. This CDR3 has 18 amino acids. CDR1 is SSHAT and CDR2 is FNYEAQ in the germline V gene (reference sequence). This CDR3 reads CASSPGWGGSAATDTQYF. CDR3 DNA: TGTGCTAGCAGCCCCGGTTGGGGGGGGTCCGCAGCCACAGATACGCAGTATTTT.

This chain joins TRBV28 and TRBJ1-1; D unresolved. From germline, CDR1 is MDHEN and CDR2 SYDVKM. Trimming pared 6 bases from V and 5 bases from J, leaving 7 bases between. CDR3 length equals 11 residues. The CDR3 loop is CASSSSTEAFF. The CDR3 nucleotides are TGTGCCAGCAGCTCTTCTACTGAAGCTTTCTTT. The full variable domain, its missing parts supplied by reference TRBV28 and TRBJ1-1, is DVKVTQSSRYLVKRTGEKVFLECVQDMDHENMFWYRQDPGLGLRLIYFSYDVKMKEKGDIPEGYSVSREKKERFSLILESASTNQTSMYLCASSSSTEAFFGQGTRLTVV.

The rearrangement uses TRBV4-3 and TRBJ2-5, with TRBD2 as a possible D gene (6 bases). There are 13 residues in the CDR3. Trimming stripped 1 base from V and 7 bases from J, with 10 bases between. Germline V gene data show CDR1 as LGHNA and CDR2 as YSLEER. The CDR3 nucleotides are TGCGCCAGCAGCCAAGTTCCCGGGGGGACCCAGTACTTC. It is translated as CASSQVPGGTQYF.

V usage is TRBV6-5 and J usage is TRBJ2-1; TRBD1 matches at 8 bases. V trimming: 5 bases; J trimming: 1 base; junction bases outside the gene matches: 4. The CDR3 has 15 amino acids. In germline, CDR1 is MNHEY, CDR2 SVGAGI. CDR3 in amino acids: CASSPRTGSYNEQFF. Written as DNA, the CDR3 is TGTGCCAGCAGTCCCCGGACAGGGTCCTACAATGAGCAGTTCTTC.

This clone was counted only a few times. The chain links TRBV6-1 to TRBJ1-4, with 9 bases lining up with TRBD1. Germline trimming cut 6 bases from V and 7 bases from J; bases unmatched to any gene: 6. The CDR3 runs to 14 residues. From germline, CDR1 is MNHNS and CDR2 SASEGT. Here the CDR3 reads CASRGDREAEKLFF. CDR3 in DNA: TGTGCCAGCAGGGGGGACAGGGAGGCTGAAAAACTGTTTTTT.

J is TRBJ1-2 and V is TRBV15, with TRBD1 as a possible D gene (5 bases). This CDR3 has 17 amino acids. V was trimmed by 0 bases and J by 3 bases, leaving 17 bases between them. CDR1 is LNHNV and CDR2 is YYDKDF in the germline V gene (reference sequence). The CDR3 sequence is CATSRDLPGGGDYGYTF. In nucleotides, the CDR3 is TGTGCCACCAGCAGAGATCTTCCTGGGGGAGGGGACTATGGCTACACCTTC. Based on the CDR3 plus reference TRBV15 and TRBJ1-2, the full variable domain is DAMVIQNPRYQVTQFGKPVTLSCSQTLNHNVMYWYQQKSSQAPKLLFHYYDKDFNNEADTPDNFQSRRPNTSFCFLDIRSPGLGDTAMYLCATSRDLPGGGDYGYTFGSGTRLTVV.

As concerns this clone: The junction shows a germline mismatch at one end, possibly a read error. The CDR3 spells CSSSFHGASDEQYF. CDR3 bases: TGTTCCAGCAGCTTTCATGGAGCTTCGGACGAGCAGTACTTC. The chain combines TRBV7-9 with TRBJ2-7; the D is unclear. Germline V gives CDR1 SEHNR, CDR2 FQNEAQ (reference sequence). The CDR3 contains 14 residues.

The chain combines TRBV19 with TRBJ2-5; a weak D match, TRBD1 (5 bases). Between the trimmed V and J ends, which lost 5 bases and 1 base, there was a span of 11 bases. Germline values: CDR1 LNHDA, CDR2 SQIVND (reference sequence). This CDR3 contains 14 residues. The CDR3 region is CASSPRVAQETQYF. The CDR3 region has the DNA TGTGCCAGTAGTCCCAGGGTAGCCCAAGAGACCCAGTACTTC.

This clone was detected only once. The chain combines TRBV30 with TRBJ2-6; 9 nucleotides match TRBD1. After removal of 4 bases from V and 1 base from J, the junction contained 8 bases not matched to a gene. Per germline, CDR1 GTSNPN and CDR2 SVGIG (reference sequence). The CDR3 has 17 residues. The CDR3 DNA reads TGTGCCTGGACCCCCCCGGGACAGGGATCTGGGGCCAACGTCCTGACTTTC. Residues: CAWTPPGQGSGANVLTF.

The chain uses TRBV18 and TRBJ1-1; 8 bases are a match to TRBD1. The CDR3 is 13 residues long. V shed 10 bases and J 4 bases; nucleotides not matched to a gene: 8. CDR1 and CDR2 (germline): KGHSH, LQKENI. CDR3 sequence (DNA): TGTGCCACTACAGGGGGATCCGTCACTGAAGCTTTCTTT. It translates to CATTGGSVTEAFF.

This chain uses TRBV10-2 with TRBJ2-5, with TRBD1 as a possible D gene (6 bases). V lost 5 bases, J lost 5 bases, and 15 bases lay in between. Germline lookup yields CDR1 WSHSY and CDR2 SAAADI. This CDR3 region has 14 residues. The CDR3 coding sequence is TGCGCCAGCAGTCCAACAGGGTCTCCGGAGACCCAGTACTTC. It specifies CASSPTGSPETQYF.

The CDR3 protein is CASRDRVTDTQYF. Here the CDR3 DNA reads TGTGCTAGCAGGGACAGGGTTACAGATACGCAGTATTTT. V and J are TRBV19 and TRBJ2-3, with 9 bases fitting TRBD1. Germline CDR1 is LNHDA and CDR2 is SQIVND (reference sequence). This CDR3 has 13 residues.

V usage is TRBV10-3 and J usage is TRBJ1-2; the match to TRBD1 covers 10 bases. The CDR3 length is 15 residues. V was pared by 5 bases and J by 3 bases, with 6 bases of the junction left unmatched. In germline, CDR1 is ENHRY, CDR2 SYGVKD. The CDR3 DNA follows: TGTGCCATCAGTCTTTCGGGACAGGGGCACTATGGCTACACCTTC. This encodes CAISLSGQGHYGYTF.